Shown below are 9 T cell receptor beta chains from a single sample sequenced in a study of T cell responses to AZD1222 COVID-19 vaccine. TCRdb's table, derived via immunoSEQ multiplex PCR, lists solely in-frame clones and lacks some. This sample has 80,000 or so clones, with roughly nine tenths found just once. Source: peripheral blood, taken on day 0 of AZD1222 vaccination. These receptors were taken from an adult in good health.

The rearrangement uses TRBV25-1 and TRBJ2-5; the D gene is possibly TRBD1 (6 bases). The ends were cut back, 4 bases at V and 2 bases at J, with 14 bases in the middle. This CDR3 is 15 amino acids long. Germline V CDR1 and CDR2: MGHDK, SYGVNS. The DNA for the CDR3 is TGTGCCAGCAGTGCGACAGGAGACTTACAAGAGACCCAGTACTTC. This translates into CASSATGDLQETQYF.

The rearrangement links TRBV2 to TRBJ2-7; possibly TRBD1 for D (6 bases). Germline CDR1 SNHLY, CDR2 FYNNEI. The CDR3 loop spans 13 amino acids. V lost 4 bases and J lost 3, with 10 bases in between. The CDR3: CASSATGLYEQYF. The CDR3 DNA reads TGTGCCAGCAGTGCGACAGGCCTCTACGAGCAGTACTTC.

This clone was seen only once. The rearrangement uses TRBV14 and TRBJ2-5; 12 bases are a match to TRBD2. The V and J ends lost 4 bases and 5 bases, in that order; junction bases with no gene match: 8. Germline V gene sequence: CDR1 SGHDN, CDR2 FVKESK. The CDR3 extends over 16 amino acids. CDR3 residues: CASSLPTSGSYETQYF. CDR3 sequence (DNA): TGTGCCAGCAGCCTCCCGACTAGCGGGAGTTATGAGACCCAGTACTTC.

The chain has TRBV14 and TRBJ1-1; possibly TRBD1 for D (5 bases). Germline values: CDR1 SGHDN, CDR2 FVKESK. CDR3 length: 16 residues. Trimming removed 3 bases at V and 4 bases at J, with 18 bases between. The CDR3 DNA reads TGTGCCAGCAGCCACTTTGGCCCCAGGGTCCTCACTGAAGCTTTCTTT. Protein sequence: CASSHFGPRVLTEAFF.

The sample holds one count of this clone. J is TRBJ1-6 and V is TRBV30; D uncertain. Trimming took off 0 bases at V and 11 bases at J, with 8 bases between the two ends. The germline CDR1 and CDR2 sequences are GTSNPN and SVGIG (reference sequence). The CDR3 is made up of 12 amino acids. The CDR3 region is CAWSVNGTPLHF. CDR3 DNA: TGTGCCTGGAGTGTAAATGGGACACCCCTCCACTTT.

The count of this clone is one. The chain has TRBV27 and TRBJ2-5, with D unclear. The CDR3 contains 12 residues. Germline values: CDR1 MNHEY, CDR2 SMNVEV (reference sequence). Between the trimmed V and J ends, which lost 6 bases and 5 bases, there was a span of 10 bases. The CDR3 DNA sequence: TGTGCCAGCAGCAACCACGGGGAGACCCAGTACTTC. Amino acids: CASSNHGETQYF.

The chain links TRBV5-4 to TRBJ2-2; TRBD1 agrees at 7 bases. The V and J ends lost 6 bases and 2 bases, in that order; junction bases with no gene match: 4. This CDR3 region has 14 residues. The V gene's germline CDR1 is SGHNT and CDR2 YYREEE (reference sequence). CDR3 nucleotide sequence: TGTGCCAGCACCGACAGGGTCAACACCGGGGAGCTGTTTTTT. This codes for CASTDRVNTGELFF.

This clone was detected only a few times. J is TRBJ2-7 and V is TRBV18; TRBD2 matches at 9 bases. Germline V lookup: CDR1 KGHSH, CDR2 LQKENI. The CDR3 contains 16 residues. The V segment lost 2 bases and the J segment 3 bases; nucleotides outside the gene matches: 8. The CDR3 region is CASSPATSGRFYEQYF. The CDR3 DNA is TGTGCCAGCTCACCAGCGACTAGCGGACGGTTCTACGAGCAGTACTTC.

This chain connects TRBV4-3 to TRBJ2-6, with D perhaps TRBD1 (5 bases). V gave up 0 bases and J gave up 3 bases, with 12 bases separating them. The CDR3 runs 17 residues. Germline loops: CDR1 LGHNA, CDR2 YSLEER. The CDR3 is CASSQEPGLGGANVLTF. DNA for the CDR3: TGCGCCAGCAGCCAAGAGCCAGGGCTTGGTGGGGCCAACGTCCTGACTTTC.